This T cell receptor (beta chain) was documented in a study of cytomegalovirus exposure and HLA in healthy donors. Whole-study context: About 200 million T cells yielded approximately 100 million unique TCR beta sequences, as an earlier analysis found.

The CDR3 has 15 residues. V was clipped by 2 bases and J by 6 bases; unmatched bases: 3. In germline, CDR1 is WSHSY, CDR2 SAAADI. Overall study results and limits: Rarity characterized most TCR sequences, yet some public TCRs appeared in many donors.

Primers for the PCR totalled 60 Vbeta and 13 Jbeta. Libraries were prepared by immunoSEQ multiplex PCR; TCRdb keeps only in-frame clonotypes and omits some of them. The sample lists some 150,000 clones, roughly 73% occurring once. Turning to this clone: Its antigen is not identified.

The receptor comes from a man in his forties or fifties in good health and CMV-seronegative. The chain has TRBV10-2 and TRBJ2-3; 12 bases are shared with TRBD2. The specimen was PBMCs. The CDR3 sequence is CASSERLAGEDTQYF. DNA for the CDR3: TGCGCCAGCAGTGAGCGACTAGCGGGGGAGGATACGCAGTATTTT.